This record concerns one T cell receptor beta chain sequence. Its cognate antigen is unknown. The second PCR ran roughly 6 to 11 cycles with a sample-barcoded 5' primer and J-beta primers. From the 5' RACE reads, TCRdb called clonotypes with MiXCR, one entry per CDR3 protein. The data show 1,800,000 or so distinct CDR3 sequences, about two fifths seen once. The data derive from a study of blood T cells in healthy people across ages. Study conclusions and caveats: Estimates of diversity drawn from one million T cells were considered underestimates. Unsorted PBMC material precluded a definitive naive versus antigen-experienced comparison.

V was shortened by 7 bases and J by 7 bases, with 17 bases between the two germline ends. Germline V CDR1 and CDR2: SGHTA, FQGNSA. This CDR3 region has 14 residues. Approximately 9.4 milliliters was the volume of peripheral blood drawn from each donor. V gene TRBV7-2 combines with J gene TRBJ2-1; no reliable D call. The sequencing sample was made of blood. The source of this sequence is a human donor in good health. CDR3: CASTPQVSSNEQFF. The CDR3, as DNA: TGTGCCAGCACCCCCCAAGTGTCCTCGAATGAGCAGTTCTTC.